This T cell receptor beta chain was identified in a study of CD8 T cells in ankylosing spondylitis. Germline lookup yields CDR1 SGHRS and CDR2 YFSETQ. Trimming took 1 base from V and 7 from J; bases not matched to a gene: 8. The CDR3 runs 15 residues. This clonotype was seen ten or more times. TCRdb ran MiXCR on the 5' RACE reads and lists one entry per CDR3 protein. The sample has approximately 220,000 distinct CDR3 sequences, 10% seen once; the top ten hold approximately 20%. The sequencing sample was made of blood, either unsorted or a sorted T cell fraction (not recorded which). The source is a male donor with ankylosing spondylitis or in good health (not recorded which). The chain employs TRBV5-1 and TRBJ2-3, with TRBD1 matching 8 bases. The CDR3 DNA reads as TGCGCCAGCAGCTTGAGGCCAGGGGGCGGAAATACGCAGTATTTT. Its translation is CASSLRPGGGNTQYF.